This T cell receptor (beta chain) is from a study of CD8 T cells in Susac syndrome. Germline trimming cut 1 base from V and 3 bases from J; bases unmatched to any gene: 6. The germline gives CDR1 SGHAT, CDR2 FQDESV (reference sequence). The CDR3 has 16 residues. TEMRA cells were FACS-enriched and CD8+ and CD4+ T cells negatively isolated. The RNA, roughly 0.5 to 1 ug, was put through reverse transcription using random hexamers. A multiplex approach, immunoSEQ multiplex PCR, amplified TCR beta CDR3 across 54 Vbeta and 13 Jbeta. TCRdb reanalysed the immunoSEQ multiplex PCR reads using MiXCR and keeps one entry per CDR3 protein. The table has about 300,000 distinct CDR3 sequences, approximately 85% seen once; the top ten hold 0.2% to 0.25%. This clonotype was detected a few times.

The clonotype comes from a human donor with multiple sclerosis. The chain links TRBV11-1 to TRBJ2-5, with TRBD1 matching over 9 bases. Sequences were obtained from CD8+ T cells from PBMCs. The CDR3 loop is CASSLDWTGDEETQYF. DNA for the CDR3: TGTGCCAGCAGCTTAGACTGGACAGGGGACGAAGAGACCCAGTACTTC.